These 7 T cell receptor beta chains share one sample of origin, sequenced in a study of spatial heterogeneity in lung cancer. Time point: sample taken at primary tumor resection. TCRdb processed the 5' RACE reads anew with MiXCR; each CDR3 protein has one entry. The sample lists roughly 40,000 distinct CDR3 sequences; 6.5% to 7% were seen once. The sequences come from PBMCs, collected at surgery. These receptors all come from a female donor with early-stage non-small cell lung cancer.

The chain joins TRBV20-1 to TRBJ1-5; 9 bases agree with TRBD1. Germline-derived CDR1 and CDR2 are DFQATT and SNEGSKA (reference sequence). V dropped 3 bases and J dropped 0; count of bases not matched to a gene: 3. The CDR3 is 15 residues long. The CDR3 protein is CSARGTGNSNQPQHF. As DNA, the CDR3 is TGCAGTGCTAGGGGGACAGGGAATAGCAATCAGCCCCAGCATTTT.

This clonotype appeared many times. The rearrangement joins TRBV6-6 to TRBJ2-5, with D maybe TRBD1 (7 bases). CDR1 and CDR2 (germline): MNHNY, SVGAGI (reference sequence). V shed 9 bases and J shed 2 bases, with 19 bases lying between them. This CDR3 comprises 15 residues. The CDR3 spells CASRRGLANQETQYF. CDR3 sequence (DNA): TGTGCCAGTAGGAGGGGGCTAGCGAATCAAGAGACCCAGTACTTC.

The table lists this clonotype with many counts. The chain employs TRBV20-1 and TRBJ1-1; no clear D gene. Germline V gene data show CDR1 as DFQATT and CDR2 as SNEGSKA (reference sequence). The V end lost 4 bases, the J end lost 1 base, and 7 bases lay between the germline ends. The length of the CDR3 is 12 residues. As DNA, the CDR3 is TGCAGTGCTAACCACGAGAACACTGAAGCTTTCTTT. Protein sequence: CSANHENTEAFF.

This clonotype was detected only a few times. The rearrangement links TRBV20-1 to TRBJ2-7, with D unclear. The V gene's germline CDR1 is DFQATT and CDR2 SNEGSKA (reference sequence). The V end lost 7 bases, the J end lost 4 bases, and 8 bases lay between the germline ends. The CDR3 covers 10 residues. CDR3 nucleotides: TGCAGTGTAGGACGTTACGAGCAGTACTTC. Amino acids: CSVGRYEQYF.

This clonotype was seen many times. The chain has TRBV5-1 and TRBJ1-2, with a weak D call TRBD1 (5 bases). CDR1 and CDR2 (germline): SGHRS, YFSETQ. Trimming took off 6 bases at V and 8 bases at J, with 20 bases between the two ends. CDR3 size: 14 residues. This CDR3 reads CASTTLEGNAGYTF. The DNA of the CDR3 is TGCGCCAGCACAACCCTAGAGGGGAATGCGGGCTACACCTTC. Looking up the rest from reference TRBV5-1 and TRBJ1-2 gives the full variable domain: KAGVTQTPRYLIKTRGQQVTLSCSPISGHRSVSWYQQTPGQGLQFLFEYFSETQRNKGNFPGRFSGRQFSNSRSEMNVSTLELGDSALYLCASTTLEGNAGYTFGSGTRLTVV.

This clonotype was detected ten times or more. V gene TRBV5-1 combines with J gene TRBJ2-2; D unclear. CDR1 and CDR2 from the germline V gene are SGHRS and YFSETQ. This CDR3 has 13 amino acids. Trimming removed 5 bases from V and 4 bases from J, with 9 bases in between. This CDR3 reads CASRDGSTGELFF. DNA for the CDR3: TGCGCCAGCAGAGACGGTAGCACCGGGGAGCTGTTTTTT.

This clonotype occurred many times. This chain uses TRBV29-1 with TRBJ1-5, with no clear D. The germline CDR1 and CDR2 sequences are SQVTM and ANQGSEA. Between the trimmed V and J ends, which lost 4 bases and 6 bases, there was a span of 13 bases. This CDR3 has 13 residues. Written as DNA, the CDR3 is TGCAGCGTTGGGGAAAGGAGCGGTCAGCCCCAGCATTTT. Encoded protein: CSVGERSGQPQHF. Based on the CDR3 plus reference TRBV29-1 and TRBJ1-5, the full variable domain is SAVISQKPSRDICQRGTSLTIQCQVDSQVTMMFWYRQQPGQSLTLIATANQGSEATYESGFVIDKFPISRPNLTFSTLTVSNMSPEDSSIYLCSVGERSGQPQHFGDGTRLSIL.